This record covers a single T cell receptor beta chain. As yet, its antigen is unknown. The data stem from a study of cytomegalovirus exposure and HLA in healthy donors. Findings and caveats of the study: The classifier reportedly diagnosed cytomegalovirus status with high sensitivity and specificity. Cytomegalovirus association was assigned to over 150 TCR beta chains. Immune exposure information available was restricted to CMV serostatus. Later analysis showed TCR association rates varying by HLA locus, highest for DRB1 and lowest for HLA-C.

A multiplex PCR was run with 60 Vbeta primers and 13 Jbeta primers. Libraries were prepared by immunoSEQ multiplex PCR; TCRdb keeps only in-frame clonotypes and omits some of them. The sample lists 150,000 to 200,000 clones; about 75% were seen once. In germline, CDR1 is SEHNR, CDR2 FQNEAQ (reference sequence). V lost 8 bases and J 10 bases, leaving 15 bases between the germline ends. The CDR3 is 12 amino acids. The rearrangement uses TRBV7-9 and TRBJ1-5; D possibly corresponds to TRBD1 (6 bases). The specimen was PBMCs. The clonotype was recovered from a woman aged 40 to 50 in good health and CMV-seropositive. The CDR3 DNA follows: TGTGCCAGCTCAGAGGGGGATAGACCCCAGCATTTT. Residues: CASSEGDRPQHF.